This T cell receptor beta chain is from a study of cytomegalovirus exposure and HLA in healthy donors. In the PCR, 60 Vbeta and 13 Jbeta primers were used. Repertoires were generated with immunoSEQ multiplex PCR, while TCRdb's copy carries only in-frame clones and drops some. The sample holds 110,000 to 150,000 clones, just under 85% seen once. A word on this clone: Its target is unknown.

Whole-study findings and limits: In a later analysis, parvovirus B19, influenza, CMV and Epstein-Barr virus appeared linked to several top co-occurrence clusters. Reports showed the classifier diagnosing cytomegalovirus status with high specificity and sensitivity.

Material: PBMCs. The receptor was isolated from a woman in her sixties in good health and CMV-seropositive.

DNA of the CDR3: TGTGCCAGCAGCCCGCCGGGGGGTTACAATGAGCAGTTCTTC. Amino acid sequence: CASSPPGGYNEQFF. This chain connects TRBV7-6 to TRBJ2-1; 7 bases agree with TRBD2. Germline V gene data show CDR1 as SGHVS and CDR2 as FNYEAQ. V was clipped by 5 bases and J by 4 bases; unmatched bases: 5. The CDR3 is 14 residues long.